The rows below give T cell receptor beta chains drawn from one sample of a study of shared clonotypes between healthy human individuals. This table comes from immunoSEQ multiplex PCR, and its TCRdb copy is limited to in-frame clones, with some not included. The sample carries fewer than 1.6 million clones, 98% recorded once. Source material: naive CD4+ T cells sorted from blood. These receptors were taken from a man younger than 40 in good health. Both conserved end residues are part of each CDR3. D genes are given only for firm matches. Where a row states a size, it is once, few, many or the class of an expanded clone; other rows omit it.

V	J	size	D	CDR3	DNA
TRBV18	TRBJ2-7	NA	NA	CASSPIGDAYEQYF	TGTGCCAGCTCACCAATAGGGGACGCCTACGAGCAGTACTTC
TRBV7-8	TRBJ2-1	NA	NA	CASSLDGSYNEQFF	TGTGCCAGCAGCTTAGATGGCTCCTACAATGAGCAGTTCTTC
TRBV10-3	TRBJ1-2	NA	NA	CAISGQVNYGYTF	TGTGCCATCAGTGGTCAGGTTAACTATGGCTACACCTTC
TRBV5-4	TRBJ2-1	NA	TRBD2	CASSSIGAGDSTYNEQFF	TGTGCCAGCAGCTCCATCGGGGCGGGAGATTCCACCTACAATGAGCAGTTCTTC
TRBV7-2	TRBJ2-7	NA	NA	CASSLVPGGHYEQYF	TGTGCCAGCAGCTTAGTGCCAGGGGGGCACTACGAGCAGTACTTC
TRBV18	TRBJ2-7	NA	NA	CASSPHRTYEQYF	TGTGCCAGCTCACCACACAGGACCTACGAGCAGTACTTC
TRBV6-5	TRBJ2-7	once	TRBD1	CASSRGQGPSYEQYF	TGTGCCAGCAGCCGCGGACAGGGACCCTCCTACGAGCAGTACTTC
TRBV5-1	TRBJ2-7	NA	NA	CASSSQGGSYEQYF	TGCGCCAGCAGCTCACAGGGCGGGTCCTACGAGCAGTACTTC
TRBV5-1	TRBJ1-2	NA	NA	CASSSMAEYGYTF	TGCGCCAGCAGCTCCATGGCGGAATATGGCTACACCTTC
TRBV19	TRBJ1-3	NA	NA	CASSPRVTSSGNTIYF	TGTGCCAGTAGTCCCCGGGTTACCAGCTCTGGAAACACCATATATTTT
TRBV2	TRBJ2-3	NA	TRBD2	CATAGPSGSTDTQYF	TGTGCCACTGCTGGGCCTAGCGGGAGTACAGATACGCAGTATTTT
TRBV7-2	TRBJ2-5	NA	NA	CASSSRPNTEQETQYF	TGTGCCAGCAGCTCCCGTCCGAATACGGAACAAGAGACCCAGTACTTC
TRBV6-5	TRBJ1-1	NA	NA	CASSFLQPNTEAFF	TGTGCCAGCAGTTTTTTGCAGCCGAACACTGAAGCTTTCTTT
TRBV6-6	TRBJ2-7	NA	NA	CASSYYGTPYEQYF	TGTGCCAGCAGTTACTACGGGACTCCCTACGAGCAGTACTTC
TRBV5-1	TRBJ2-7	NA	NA	CASSRDSSTYEQYF	TGCGCCAGCAGCCGGGACTCTTCGACCTACGAGCAGTACTTC
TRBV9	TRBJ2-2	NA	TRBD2	CASSVAGLAAIGELFF	TGTGCCAGCAGCGTAGCTGGACTAGCAGCCATCGGGGAGCTGTTTTTT
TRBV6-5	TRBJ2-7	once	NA	CASSYSKTVEQYF	TGTGCCAGCAGTTACTCGAAAACGGTCGAGCAGTACTTC
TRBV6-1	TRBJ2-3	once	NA	CASSEKVGTTLYPDTQYF	TGTGCCAGCAGTGAGAAAGTCGGGACAACACTTTATCCAGATACGCAGTATTTT
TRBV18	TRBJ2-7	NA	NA	CASSPDPPQGEQYF	TGTGCCAGCTCGCCCGACCCTCCTCAGGGCGAGCAGTACTTC
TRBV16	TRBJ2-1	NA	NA	CASSQQSQGEQFF	TGTGCCAGCAGCCAGCAGTCCCAGGGAGAGCAGTTCTTC
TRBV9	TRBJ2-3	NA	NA	CASSVAVASTDTQYF	TGTGCCAGCAGCGTAGCGGTGGCTAGCACAGATACGCAGTATTTT
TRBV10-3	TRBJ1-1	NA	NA	CAISEGGTEAFF	TGTGCCATCAGTGAGGGAGGCACTGAAGCTTTCTTT
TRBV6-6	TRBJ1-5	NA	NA	CASNRGGRRPQHF	TGTGCCAGCAATAGGGGGGGTCGGAGGCCCCAGCATTTT
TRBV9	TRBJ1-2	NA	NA	CASSDGGVGYGYTF	TGTGCCAGCAGCGACGGTGGGGTGGGCTATGGCTACACCTTC
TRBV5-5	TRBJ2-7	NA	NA	CASSSPGTGSYEQYF	TGTGCCAGCAGTTCTCCCGGGACGGGTTCCTACGAGCAGTACTTC
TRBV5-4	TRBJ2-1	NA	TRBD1	CASSSQGALMNEQFF	TGTGCCAGCAGCTCACAGGGGGCTTTGATGAATGAGCAGTTCTTC
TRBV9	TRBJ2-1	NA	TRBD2	CASSVESSGPYNEQFF	TGTGCCAGCAGCGTAGAGTCTAGCGGGCCCTACAATGAGCAGTTCTTC
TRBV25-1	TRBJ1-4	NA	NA	CASSKGEEKLFF	TGTGCCAGCAGTAAGGGAGAGGAAAAACTGTTTTTT
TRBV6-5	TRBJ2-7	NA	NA	CASSPVLSPYEQYF	TGTGCCAGCAGTCCGGTCCTATCCCCCTACGAGCAGTACTTC